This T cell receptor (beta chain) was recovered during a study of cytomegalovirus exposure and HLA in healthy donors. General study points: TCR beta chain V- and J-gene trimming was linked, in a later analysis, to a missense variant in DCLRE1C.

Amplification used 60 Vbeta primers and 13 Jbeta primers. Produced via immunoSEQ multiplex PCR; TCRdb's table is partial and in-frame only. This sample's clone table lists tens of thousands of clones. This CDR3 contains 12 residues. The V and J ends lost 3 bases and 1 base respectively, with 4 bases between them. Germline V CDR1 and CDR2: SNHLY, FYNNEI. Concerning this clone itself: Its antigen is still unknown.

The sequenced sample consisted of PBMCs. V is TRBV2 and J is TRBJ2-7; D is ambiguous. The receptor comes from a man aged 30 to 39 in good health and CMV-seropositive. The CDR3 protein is CASSEASYEQYF. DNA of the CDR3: TGTGCCAGCAGTGAGGCTTCCTACGAGCAGTACTTC.